The 12 T cell receptor beta chains below were found in one sample sequenced in a study of blood T cell repertoires in COVID-19. Sequencing used immunoSEQ multiplex PCR; TCRdb keeps in-frame clones, though not all of them. The data hold hundreds of thousands of clones, with around 87% observed a single time. What was sequenced was PBMCs or T cells enriched from blood (not recorded which). These receptors all come from a woman aged 45-65 years who had recovered from COVID-19.

This clone was seen only a few times. The genes are TRBV4-1 and TRBJ2-7; TRBD1 matches 9 bases. The CDR3 spans 14 residues. In germline, CDR1 is MGHRA, CDR2 YSYEKL. Trimming removed 1 base from V and 4 bases from J; junction bases left unmatched: 2. The CDR3 DNA follows: TGCGCCAGCAGCCAAGGGACAGGGGAATACGAGCAGTACTTC. It codes for CASSQGTGEYEQYF.

The V gene is TRBV28, the J gene TRBJ1-2; possible D gene TRBD1, 6 bases. The CDR3 extends over 15 amino acids. Trimming shortened V by 5 bases and J by 8 bases, and 21 bases separated the two germline ends. Per germline, CDR1 MDHEN and CDR2 SYDVKM. The CDR3 DNA reads as TGTGCCAGCAGTCCCGGGACGGGGGGCCTGGGCGGCTACACCTTC. It specifies CASSPGTGGLGGYTF.

V is TRBV5-1 and J is TRBJ2-7, with 7 bases lining up with TRBD1. Germline loops: CDR1 SGHRS, CDR2 YFSETQ. CDR3 length: 18 residues. Trimming removed 0 bases from V and 5 bases from J; junction bases left unmatched: 17. The CDR3 coding sequence is TGCGCCAGCAGCTTGGCCTTGGCTGGTACAGGGGTGGAGGACGAGCAGTACTTC. Translation: CASSLALAGTGVEDEQYF.

In its sample, this clone was seen once. The chain has TRBV23-1 and TRBJ1-3; D is undetermined. TRBV23-1 counts as an open reading frame of uncertain function. The CDR3 loop spans 15 amino acids. Trimming cost V 0 bases and J 4 bases, with 10 bases left between them. The chain's CDR3 is CASSQSWPGGNTIYF. CDR3 DNA: TGCGCCAGCAGTCAATCGTGGCCAGGAGGAAACACCATATATTTT.

The chain employs TRBV7-6 and TRBJ1-2; 9 nucleotides match TRBD1. This CDR3 has 15 amino acids. Germline trimming cut 3 bases from V and 4 bases from J; bases unmatched to any gene: 6. Per germline, CDR1 SGHVS and CDR2 FNYEAQ. The CDR3 loop is CASSFYRGLSYGYTF. The CDR3 nucleotides read TGTGCCAGCAGCTTTTACAGGGGGCTATCCTATGGCTACACCTTC.

The chain carries TRBV2 and TRBJ1-6, with unresolved D. The CDR3 is 14 residues long. Trimming took off 4 bases at V and 2 bases at J, with 6 bases between the two ends. Germline V CDR1 and CDR2: SNHLY, FYNNEI. The CDR3 DNA reads TGTGCCAGCAGTGTAGAAACCTATAATTCACCCCTCCACTTT. It is translated as CASSVETYNSPLHF.

The chain joins TRBV5-1 to TRBJ2-5; 7 bases are shared with TRBD1. With 4 bases clipped from V and 2 bases from J, the junction kept 5 bases outside the gene matches. The germline V gene encodes CDR1 SGHRS and CDR2 YFSETQ. This CDR3 is built from 14 residues. CDR3 sequence (DNA): TGCGCCAGCAGCGGACAGGCGCCGCAAGAGACCCAGTACTTC. Protein sequence: CASSGQAPQETQYF.

This clone was counted only a few times. The V call is TRBV6-1, the J call TRBJ1-5; 9 nucleotides align to TRBD1. Germline lookup yields CDR1 MNHNS and CDR2 SASEGT. The CDR3 covers 15 residues. V shed 1 base, J shed 6 bases, and the junction held 4 bases outside the gene matches. CDR3 region: CASSEVGTGPQPQHF. The CDR3, as DNA: TGTGCCAGCAGTGAAGTGGGGACAGGGCCTCAGCCCCAGCATTTT.

This sequence joins TRBV19 and TRBJ1-6; perhaps TRBD1 as D (6 bases). CDR1 LNHDA and CDR2 SQIVND come from the germline V gene (reference sequence). V lost 4 bases and J 10 bases, leaving 17 bases between the germline ends. This CDR3 is built from 15 residues. The DNA for the CDR3 is TGTGCCAGTAGTACGTCAGGGGCCGCTACCTCACCCCTCCACTTT. Its protein product is CASSTSGAATSPLHF.

The chain joins TRBV28 to TRBJ1-5; 9 bases are a match to TRBD1. CDR3 length: 14 amino acids. V trimming: 10 bases; J trimming: 6 bases; junction bases outside the gene matches: 10. Germline V gene sequence: CDR1 MDHEN, CDR2 SYDVKM. This CDR3 reads CATKGQGEGQPQHF. As DNA, the CDR3 is TGTGCCACTAAGGGACAGGGAGAGGGTCAGCCCCAGCATTTT. The complete variable domain, with remaining parts taken from reference TRBV28 and TRBJ1-5, reads DVKVTQSSRYLVKRTGEKVFLECVQDMDHENMFWYRQDPGLGLRLIYFSYDVKMKEKGDIPEGYSVSREKKERFSLILESASTNQTSMYLCATKGQGEGQPQHFGDGTRLSIL.

V is TRBV5-1 and J is TRBJ2-7, with TRBD1 matching over 7 bases. Germline V gives CDR1 SGHRS, CDR2 YFSETQ. There are 14 residues in the CDR3. Trimming took 4 bases from V and 0 from J; bases not matched to a gene: 4. As DNA, the CDR3 is TGCGCCAGCAGCCCCGGGGACAGCTCCTACGAGCAGTACTTC. Translated, it gives CASSPGDSSYEQYF.

V and J are TRBV28 and TRBJ1-2; possibly TRBD1 for D (6 bases). The length of the CDR3 is 15 residues. Germline V CDR1 and CDR2: MDHEN, SYDVKM. Deletions cut 4 bases from V and 6 bases from J, with 18 bases between. CDR3 sequence reads: CASSYGGAGANGYTF. CDR3 nucleotide sequence: TGTGCCAGCAGTTACGGGGGGGCAGGGGCGAATGGCTACACCTTC.